Listed below are T cell receptor beta chains from one sample, sequenced in a study of Ad26.COV2.S vaccination and SARS-CoV-2 variants. The assay was immunoSEQ multiplex PCR, and TCRdb's table has in-frame clones only and misses some. The table has 440,000 or so clones, about nine tenths seen once. This specimen consisted of peripheral blood, obtained in a trial of Ad26.COV2.S vaccine versus placebo. Receptor source: a person aged 18-65 years who received the Ad26.COV2.S COVID-19 vaccine or a placebo. The conserved cysteine and the conserved F or W are not part of the CDR3 here. A D gene is named only where the DNA matches it firmly.

. | TRBV2 | ASGGPNTGELF
TRBD1 | TRBV3-1/TRBV3-2 | ASSKTGIPPYEQY
TRBD2 | TRBV28 | ASSLKGLAGAHSGSKETQY
. | TRBV5-1 | ASSLRLVETQY
TRBD2 | TRBV30 | AWSIWTSGYQETQY
TRBD2 | TRBV3-1/TRBV3-2 | ASSQREGYNEQF
TRBD2 | TRBV15 | ATSRGGGTAQETQY
. | TRBV7-6 | ASSRRQDYNEQF
. | TRBV30 | AWRDHSNQPQH
. | TRBV7-9 | ASSPPDSYNEQF
. | TRBV5-1 | ASSLEGRTSTDTQY
. | TRBV6-2/TRBV6-3 | ASSYLTDNQPQH
TRBD1 | TRBV2 | ASSAPGQGSYEQY
. | TRBV3-1/TRBV3-2 | ASTLDHTEAF
TRBD2 | TRBV10-3 | AISVTSGSISYNEQF
. | TRBV6-5 | ASSSDGEAF
. | TRBV18 | ASSPPVQGYT
TRBD2 | TRBV28 | ASRPWASGSYEQY
. | TRBV4-2 | ASSQEVRDNTEAF
TRBD2 | TRBV7-2 | ASSLVTSGSSEQF
TRBD2 | TRBV6-5 | ALQTSLDTGELF
TRBD1 | TRBV2 | ASGTESNQPQH
. | TRBV13 | ASSSQGLWNEQY
TRBD1 | TRBV19 | ASSMGQGASGYEQY
TRBD1 | TRBV20-1 | SASRGTGTDTQY
. | TRBV7-2 | ASGGLNTEAF
TRBD1 | TRBV27 | ATYRGTGELF
TRBD1 | TRBV18 | ASSPPSRGDTEAF
. | TRBV9 | ASSVTAKETQY
TRBD1 | TRBV6-5 | ASSYIHGTGYYGYT
TRBD2 | TRBV28 | ASILAHGDTQY
. | TRBV2 | ASRDQGQETQY
. | TRBV27 | ASSLTRNNEQF
. | TRBV6-2/TRBV6-3 | ASSPNPMDHQPQH
. | TRBV7-3 | ASSLTRISEAF
TRBD2 | TRBV7-3 | ASSLTSGSTDTQY
TRBD2 | TRBV24-1 | ATSAGGRSYNEQF
TRBD2 | TRBV28 | ASSPRGEGYNEQF